A selection of T cell receptor beta chains follows, all from one sample in a study of cytomegalovirus exposure and HLA in healthy donors. Sequencing used immunoSEQ multiplex PCR; TCRdb keeps in-frame clones, though not all of them. The sample gives about 140,000 clones, 60% to 80% of which show up once; more than 0.95% is in the top ten. The sample taken for sequencing was PBMCs. Receptors originate from a man younger than 30 in good health and CMV-seronegative. The CDR3 runs from the conserved cysteine through the conserved F or W. A D gene is named only where the DNA matches it firmly. Clone size is stated in some rows and not others, as once, few, many or a class when expanded.

>NA|TRBV4-3|once|TRBJ2-2
TGCGCCAGCAGCCGTATCGTACAGAACACCGGGGAGCTGTTTTTT
CASSRIVQNTGELFF
>NA|TRBV19|once|TRBJ1-5
TGTGCCAGTAGGTCCCCGTCCGGGGATCAGCCCCAGCATTTT
CASRSPSGDQPQHF
>NA|TRBV7-2|NA|TRBJ1-2
TGTGCCAGCAGCATAAGACGTTTAGCAGGGCCTGTATTGTATGGCTACACCTTC
CASSIRRLAGPVLYGYTF
>NA|TRBV11-2|NA|TRBJ1-4
TGTGCCAGCAGCTTAGCGTCCCCAAAACTGTTTTTT
CASSLASPKLFF
>NA|TRBV5-6|NA|TRBJ2-1
TGTGCCAGCAGCTTGAGAGGGAGCAAATTCTTC
CASSLRGSKFF
>NA|TRBV5-1|NA|TRBJ1-5
TGCGCCAGCAGCTTACAGGGCTATAGCAATCAGCCCCAGCATTTT
CASSLQGYSNQPQHF
>NA|TRBV13|NA|TRBJ2-1
TGTGCCAGCAGCTTATTCAGGAGGGCATACTACAATGAGCAGTTCTTC
CASSLFRRAYYNEQFF
>TRBD1|TRBV15|few|TRBJ1-6
TGTGCCACCAGCAGTAAACTAGGGACAGGGGGTATCCAAGGTTCACCCCTCCACTTT
CATSSKLGTGGIQGSPLHF
>NA|TRBV5-4|NA|TRBJ2-2
TGTGCCAGCAGCAAATCACAGGGAGCGAACACCGGGGAGCTGTTTTTT
CASSKSQGANTGELFF
>NA|TRBV18|NA|TRBJ2-5
TGTGCCAGCTCCCCTACTACAGAGACCCAGTACTTC
CASSPTTETQYF
>TRBD1|TRBV6-1|once|TRBJ1-5
TGTGCCAGCAGCCGCGGGACAGGGGGCTTTGGGCCCCAGCATTTT
CASSRGTGGFGPQHF
>TRBD2|TRBV5-1|NA|TRBJ2-2
TGCGCCAGCAGCCGGACTAGCGGGGGGCTGAACACCGGGGAGCTGTTTTTT
CASSRTSGGLNTGELFF
>NA|TRBV10-3|NA|TRBJ2-7
TGTGCCATCAGTGAGTCTGGAGGGCTCGAGCAGTACTTC
CAISESGGLEQYF
>NA|TRBV13|NA|TRBJ2-7
TGTGCCAGCAGCCGGGGATACAATTACGAGCAGTACTTC
CASSRGYNYEQYF
>NA|TRBV30|NA|TRBJ1-6
TGTGCCTGGAGGTTCCGGCAGGTCAGCTCCTATAATTCACCCCTCCACTTT
CAWRFRQVSSYNSPLHF
>NA|TRBV27|NA|TRBJ2-2
TGTGCCAGCAGTTTGGCGACAGGTAGTTCCGGGGAGCTGTTTTTT
CASSLATGSSGELFF
>NA|TRBV19|NA|TRBJ1-1
TGTGCCAGTATAGGGGGATCTACGGGCCCCGGGAGGACTGAAGCTTTCTTT
CASIGGSTGPGRTEAFF
>TRBD1|TRBV6-6|NA|TRBJ2-4
TGTGCCAGCAGTTCCCGACAGGGTGGTGGAAACATTCAGTACTTC
CASSSRQGGGNIQYF
>TRBD1|TRBV7-8|NA|TRBJ1-1
TGTGCCAGCAGCTTAAGAGACAGGGCCGCTGAAGCTTTCTTT
CASSLRDRAAEAFF
>TRBD1|TRBV30|NA|TRBJ2-1
TGTGCCTGGAGTGTGGAGGGACAGGGGACGCTAGTCAATGAGCAGTTCTTC
CAWSVEGQGTLVNEQFF
>NA|TRBV7-9|NA|TRBJ2-3
TGTGCCAGCAGAGCGGATACGCAGTATTTT
CASRADTQYF
>NA|TRBV4-3|NA|TRBJ1-2
TGCGCCAGCAGCCAAGATCGGGGAAACAGGGTCCGGGGCTACACCTTC
CASSQDRGNRVRGYTF
>NA|TRBV5-6|few|TRBJ2-2
TGTGCCAGCAGCTTGGCGGGAGGGGAGCTGTTTTTT
CASSLAGGELFF
>NA|TRBV4-3|NA|TRBJ2-2
TGCGCCAGCAGCCCAGAGAGGAGGCGCGGGGAGCTGTTTTTT
CASSPERRRGELFF
>NA|TRBV9|few|TRBJ1-3
TGTGCCTCCGGGGGAAACACCATATATTTT
CASGGNTIYF
>NA|TRBV18|NA|TRBJ1-2
TGTGCCAGCTCACCACAGGGGGTATTCGATGGCTACACCTTC
CASSPQGVFDGYTF
>NA|TRBV25-1|NA|TRBJ2-1
TGTGCCAGCAGTAGGGGGTTTAGCTCCTACAATGAGCAGTTCTTC
CASSRGFSSYNEQFF
>NA|TRBV5-1|few|TRBJ2-5
TGCGCCAGCAGCTTACAAGTCCAAGAGACCCAGTACTTC
CASSLQVQETQYF
>NA|TRBV6-5|once|TRBJ1-5
TGTGCCAGCAGTTACCTGTTCAATCAGCCCCAGCATTTT
CASSYLFNQPQHF
>NA|TRBV6-5|few|TRBJ2-1
TGTGCCAGCAGTTACTGGGGGGGCTTCACCAATGAGCAGTTCTTC
CASSYWGGFTNEQFF
>TRBD1|TRBV7-8|once|TRBJ1-5
TGTGCCAGCAGCTTAGTGGGACAGCGTTTCGATCAGCCCCAGCATTTT
CASSLVGQRFDQPQHF
>NA|TRBV7-8|NA|TRBJ2-2
TGTGCCAGCAAAGGGAGGGGGGGCACCGGGGAGCTGTTTTTT
CASKGRGGTGELFF
>TRBD1|TRBV10-3|NA|TRBJ2-1
TGTGCCATCAGTGAAGTGGGACAGGTCGTCAATGAGCAGTTCTTC
CAISEVGQVVNEQFF
>TRBD1|TRBV6-5|NA|TRBJ1-1
TGTGCCAGCAGACAGGGGGGGAGGACTGAAGCTTTCTTT
CASRQGGRTEAFF
>NA|TRBV5-4|many|TRBJ1-1
TGTGCCAGCTCCTACGACAGGAACACTGAAGCTTTCTTT
CASSYDRNTEAFF
>NA|TRBV19|NA|TRBJ1-4
TGTGCCAGTAGAATGGACATACAGGGAAAACTGTTTTTT
CASRMDIQGKLFF
>TRBD1|TRBV4-1|NA|TRBJ2-5
TGCGCCAGCAGCCAAGATGGGGACAGAAGCCAAGAGACCCAGTACTTC
CASSQDGDRSQETQYF
>NA|TRBV19|NA|TRBJ1-2
TGTGCCAGTAGCGAAACAGGGTCCTATGGCTACACCTTC
CASSETGSYGYTF
>TRBD2|TRBV5-4|few|TRBJ2-1
TGTGCCAGCAGCTCAGCGGGGGGGCCGGGGGATGAGCAGTTCTTC
CASSSAGGPGDEQFF
>NA|TRBV2|NA|TRBJ2-2
TGTGCCAGCAGTGATCGGGGGTACACCGGGGAGCTGTTTTTT
CASSDRGYTGELFF
>NA|TRBV15|few|TRBJ1-2
TGTGCCACCAGCAGAGATTGGGAGGAGAAGGGTAACTATGGCTACACCTTC
CATSRDWEEKGNYGYTF
>NA|TRBV18|once|TRBJ1-1
TGTGCCAGCTCACCACGGAGAAACGGCGGGACCCACACTGAAGCTTTCTTT
CASSPRRNGGTHTEAFF
>TRBD1|TRBV2|few|TRBJ1-1
TGTGCCAGCACCTCGGACAGGGTGCTTACTGAAGCTTTCTTT
CASTSDRVLTEAFF
>NA|TRBV4-3|NA|TRBJ1-2
TGCGCCAGCAGCCAAGAAGAGGGCGGATTCTATGGCTACACCTTC
CASSQEEGGFYGYTF
>TRBD2|TRBV6-1|NA|TRBJ2-1
TGTGCCAGCAAGAGCGGGGGGGCATTTCTGGGTGAGCAGTTCTTC
CASKSGGAFLGEQFF
>NA|TRBV7-2|NA|TRBJ1-3
TGTGCCAGCAGCTTATTTGCAGGGCCGAGCCCCTCTGGAAACACCATATATTTT
CASSLFAGPSPSGNTIYF
>TRBD1|TRBV6-5|NA|TRBJ1-2
TGTGCCAGCAGCTGGGGACAGGCCGGCGGCTACACCTTC
CASSWGQAGGYTF
>NA|TRBV2|NA|TRBJ1-2
TGTGCCAGCAGTGAGGACTTAATTAACTATGGCTACACCTTC
CASSEDLINYGYTF
>NA|TRBV5-1|NA|TRBJ1-6
TGCGCCAGCAGGATTGTAAGCTCCTATAATTCCCCCCTCCACTTT
CASRIVSSYNSPLHF
>NA|TRBV6-9|NA|TRBJ2-3
TGTGCCAGCAGCCTAGATGGGGCCGATACGCAGTATTTT
CASSLDGADTQYF
>TRBD1|TRBV11-1|NA|TRBJ2-1
TGTGCCAGCAGCTTTCGGACAGGGGAAGGGACTCATGAGCAGTTCTTC
CASSFRTGEGTHEQFF
>NA|TRBV14|NA|TRBJ1-2
TGTGCCAGCAGCCCTTTTAGTGGGCTCTATGGCTACACCTTC
CASSPFSGLYGYTF
>NA|TRBV7-9|NA|TRBJ2-7
TGTGCCAGCAGCTCGGAGGTCAATTGGCAGTACTTC
CASSSEVNWQYF
>TRBD1|TRBV4-3|few|TRBJ2-1
TGCGCCAGCAGCCAAGGGGGGGACAGGGTGCATGAGCAGTTCTTC
CASSQGGDRVHEQFF